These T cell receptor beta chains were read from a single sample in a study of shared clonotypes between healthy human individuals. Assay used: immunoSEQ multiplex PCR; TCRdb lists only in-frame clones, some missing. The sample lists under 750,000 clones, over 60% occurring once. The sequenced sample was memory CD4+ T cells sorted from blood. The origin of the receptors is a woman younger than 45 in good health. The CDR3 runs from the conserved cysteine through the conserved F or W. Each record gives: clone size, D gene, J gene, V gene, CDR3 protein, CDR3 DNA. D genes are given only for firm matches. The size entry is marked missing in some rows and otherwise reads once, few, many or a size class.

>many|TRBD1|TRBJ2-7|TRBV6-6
CASSVQGGPYEQYF
TGTGCCAGCAGTGTACAGGGGGGTCCCTACGAGCAGTACTTC
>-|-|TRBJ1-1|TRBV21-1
CASSKDPLAGTEAFF
TGTGCCAGCAGCAAAGATCCGCTCGCGGGCACTGAAGCTTTCTTT
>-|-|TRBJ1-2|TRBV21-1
CASVQVNGYTF
TGTGCCAGCGTCCAGGTAAATGGCTACACCTTC
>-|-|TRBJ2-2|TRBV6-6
CASSYGDAVGELFF
TGTGCCAGCAGTTATGGGGACGCGGTCGGGGAGCTGTTTTTT
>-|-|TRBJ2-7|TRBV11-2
CASSLGTFPGHEQYF
TGTGCCAGCAGCTTAGGGACTTTCCCTGGGCACGAGCAGTACTTC
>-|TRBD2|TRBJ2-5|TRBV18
CASSPQREGHPEYF
TGTGCCAGCTCACCACAGCGGGAGGGCCATCCGGAGTACTTC
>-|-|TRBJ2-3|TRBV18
CASSPFLGSTGTDTQYF
TGTGCCAGCTCACCCTTTCTCGGGAGTACTGGCACAGATACGCAGTATTTT
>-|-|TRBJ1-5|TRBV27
CASSPGPYSNQPQHF
TGTGCCAGCAGTCCCGGACCTTATAGCAATCAGCCCCAGCATTTT
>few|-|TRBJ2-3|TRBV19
CASSIGMADTQYF
TGTGCCAGTAGTATAGGTATGGCAGATACGCAGTATTTT
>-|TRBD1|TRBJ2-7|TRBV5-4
CASSAPGQGLHEQYF
TGTGCCAGCAGCGCCCCGGGACAGGGTCTTCACGAGCAGTACTTC
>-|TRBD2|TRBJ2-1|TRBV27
CASSLIGQRRSGRVYNEQFF
TGTGCCAGCAGTCTAATCGGACAGAGGAGAAGCGGGAGGGTCTACAATGAGCAGTTCTTC
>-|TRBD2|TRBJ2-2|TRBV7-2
CASSYGLAAVNTGELFF
TGTGCCAGCAGCTACGGACTAGCTGCCGTGAACACCGGGGAGCTGTTTTTT
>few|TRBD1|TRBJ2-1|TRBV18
CASSRDREYNEQFF
TGTGCCAGCTCACGGGACAGAGAATACAATGAGCAGTTCTTC
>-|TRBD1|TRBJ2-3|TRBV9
CASSVVWDRGTDTQYF
TGTGCCAGCAGCGTAGTTTGGGACAGGGGGACAGATACGCAGTATTTT
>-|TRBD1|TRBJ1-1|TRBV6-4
CASRQDRGNTEAFF
TGTGCCAGCAGACAAGACAGGGGGAACACTGAAGCTTTCTTT
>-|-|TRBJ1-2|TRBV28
CASSFSGFGGYTF
TGTGCCAGCAGTTTTTCGGGCTTTGGAGGCTACACCTTC
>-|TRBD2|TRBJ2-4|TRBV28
CASSLIAGGPLAKNIQYF
TGTGCCAGCTCCCTTATAGCGGGAGGACCTCTAGCCAAAAACATTCAGTACTTC
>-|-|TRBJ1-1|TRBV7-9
CASGRQIREAFF
TGTGCCAGCGGAAGACAGATCCGTGAAGCTTTCTTT
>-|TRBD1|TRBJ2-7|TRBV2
CASSVAGTGSYEQYF
TGTGCCAGCAGCGTGGCCGGGACAGGCTCCTACGAGCAGTACTTC
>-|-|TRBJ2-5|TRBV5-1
CASSLTSFSETQYF
TGCGCCAGCAGCCTGACTAGTTTTTCGGAGACCCAGTACTTC
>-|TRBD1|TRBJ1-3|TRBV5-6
CASSHQGADTIYF
TGTGCCAGCAGTCATCAGGGGGCGGACACCATATATTTT
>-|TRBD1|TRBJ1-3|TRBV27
CASSLSSGGRNTIYF
TGTGCCAGCAGTTTATCTTCAGGGGGCAGAAACACCATATATTTT
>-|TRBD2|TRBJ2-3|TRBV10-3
CAISPSGPTADTQYF
TGTGCCATCAGTCCTAGCGGACCCACTGCGGATACGCAGTATTTT
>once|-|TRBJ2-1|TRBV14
CASSQVRLRISSYNEQFF
TGTGCCAGCAGTCAGGTCCGGCTTCGTATTAGCTCCTACAATGAGCAGTTCTTC
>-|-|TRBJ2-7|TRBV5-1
CASSTLLPGGSEQYF
TGCGCCAGCAGCACCTTATTACCCGGCGGCTCCGAGCAGTACTTC
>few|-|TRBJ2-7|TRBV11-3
CASSSGREGFEQYF
TGTGCCAGCAGCTCGGGCAGGGAAGGGTTCGAGCAGTACTTC
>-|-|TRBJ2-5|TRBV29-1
CSVDSETVGGTQYF
TGCAGCGTGGATTCGGAGACAGTCGGGGGGACCCAGTACTTC
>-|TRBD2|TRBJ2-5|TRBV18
CASSPPAGTSAQETQYF
TGTGCCAGCTCACCCCCCGCCGGGACTAGCGCACAAGAGACCCAGTACTTC
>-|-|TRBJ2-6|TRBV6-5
CASSSTDLLGANVLTF
TGTGCCAGCAGTTCCACCGACCTCTTGGGGGCCAACGTCCTGACTTTC
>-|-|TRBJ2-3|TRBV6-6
CASSYPDGSSTDTQYF
TGTGCCAGCAGTTACCCCGACGGGAGTAGCACAGATACGCAGTATTTT
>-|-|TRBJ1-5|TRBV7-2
CASSFNYGQPQHF
TGTGCCAGCAGCTTTAATTATGGGCAGCCCCAGCATTTT
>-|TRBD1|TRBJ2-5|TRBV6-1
CASSWDRGRQETQYF
TGTGCCAGCAGCTGGGACAGGGGGAGGCAAGAGACCCAGTACTTC
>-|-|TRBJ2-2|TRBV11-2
CASSLGANTGELFF
TGTGCCAGCAGCTTAGGAGCTAACACCGGGGAGCTGTTTTTT
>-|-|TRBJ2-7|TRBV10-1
CASSGPGQRVSYEQYF
TGCGCCAGCAGTGGGCCGGGACAAAGGGTCTCCTACGAGCAGTACTTC
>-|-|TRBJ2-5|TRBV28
CASSRRGPGTQYF
TGTGCCAGCAGTCGGAGGGGGCCTGGGACCCAGTACTTC
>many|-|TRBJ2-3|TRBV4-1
CASSQGFMVVADTQYF
TGCGCCAGCAGCCAAGGCTTCATGGTGGTTGCGGATACGCAGTATTTT
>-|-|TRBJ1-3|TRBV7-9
CASGYGDPGNTIYF
TGTGCCAGCGGCTATGGGGATCCTGGAAACACCATATATTTT
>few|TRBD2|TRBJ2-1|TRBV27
CASSLLAGYNEQFF
TGTGCCAGCAGTTTACTAGCGGGATACAATGAGCAGTTCTTC
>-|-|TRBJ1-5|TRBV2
CASSGTALGPQHF
TGTGCCAGCAGTGGGACAGCTCTAGGGCCCCAGCATTTT
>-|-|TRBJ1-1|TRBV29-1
CSVERVGVRTEAFF
TGCAGCGTTGAGCGGGTAGGGGTTCGTACTGAAGCTTTCTTT
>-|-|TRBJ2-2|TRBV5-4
CASRVTQANTGELFF
TGTGCCAGCAGAGTGACCCAAGCGAACACCGGGGAGCTGTTTTTT
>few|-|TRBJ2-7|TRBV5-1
CASSLDVEQYF
TGCGCCAGCAGCTTGGACGTCGAGCAGTACTTC